Listed here are 29 T cell receptor beta chains from one sample, sequenced in a study of shared clonotypes between healthy human individuals. The assay was immunoSEQ multiplex PCR, and TCRdb's table has in-frame clones only and misses some. The table includes some 2.3 million clones, approximately 95% detected once. Sample: naive CD4+ T cells from PBMCs. Subset denoted: CD45RA+ positively selected. The source is a young man in good health. Some clones in this sample may be carry-over from other donors' samples.

The chain's CDR3 is CASSRGGGLVYEQFF. The CDR3 bases are TGTGCCAGCAGCCGTGGGGGCGGACTCGTGTATGAGCAGTTCTTC. The chain joins TRBV14 to TRBJ2-1; TRBD1 is a possible D gene (6 bases). This CDR3 is built from 15 residues. The germline CDR1 and CDR2 sequences are SGHDN and FVKESK. Trimming removed 4 bases at V and 8 bases at J, with 18 bases between.

The chain combines TRBV5-1 with TRBJ2-5, with TRBD2 matching 11 bases. This CDR3 contains 17 residues. Trimming took 0 bases from V and 2 from J; bases not matched to a gene: 6. Germline CDR1 is SGHRS and CDR2 is YFSETQ. This CDR3 reads CASSLGLAGGWQETQYF. The CDR3 DNA is TGCGCCAGCAGCTTGGGATTAGCGGGAGGGTGGCAAGAGACCCAGTACTTC.

V is TRBV23-1 and J is TRBJ1-5; no clear D gene. TRBV23-1 is classed as an ORF, of uncertain function. The CDR3 runs to 15 residues. V lost 4 bases and J 2 bases, leaving 12 bases between the germline ends. CDR3 residues: CASSPEREGNQPQHF. The CDR3 coding sequence is TGCGCCAGCAGTCCCGAACGAGAAGGCAATCAGCCCCAGCATTTT.

This chain links TRBV19 with TRBJ2-7; no definite D call. Germline-derived CDR1 and CDR2 are LNHDA and SQIVND (reference sequence). V lost 4 bases to trimming and J lost 6 bases, with 10 bases between them. This CDR3 is 12 amino acids long. CDR3 nucleotide sequence: TGTGCCAGTAGTACCTACAGAGGCGAGCAGTACTTC. It specifies CASSTYRGEQYF. The complete variable domain, with remaining parts taken from reference TRBV19 and TRBJ2-7, reads DGGITQSPKYLFRKEGQNVTLSCEQNLNHDAMYWYRQDPGQGLRLIYYSQIVNDFQKGDIAEGYSVSREKKESFPLTVTSAQKNPTAFYLCASSTYRGEQYFGPGTRLTVT.

The genes are TRBV6-1 and TRBJ2-1; a possible D gene is TRBD2 (5 bases). V was cut by 2 bases and J by 2 bases, with 10 bases left in between. There are 15 residues in the CDR3. Germline V gene sequence: CDR1 MNHNS, CDR2 SASEGT. DNA for the CDR3: TGTGCCAGCAGTGAATCCCCGGGAACCTACAATGAGCAGTTCTTC. Translating it yields CASSESPGTYNEQFF.

This chain uses TRBV6-1 with TRBJ2-3, with D possibly TRBD2 on 6 matching bases. Trimming stripped 0 bases from V and 0 bases from J, with 13 bases between. Germline CDR1 is MNHNS and CDR2 is SASEGT. The CDR3 covers 17 residues. CDR3 protein: CASSEARLAHSTDTQYF. The CDR3 DNA reads TGTGCCAGCAGTGAAGCAAGGCTAGCGCATAGCACAGATACGCAGTATTTT.

The chain is built from TRBV5-1 and TRBJ2-7, with TRBD2 matching 9 bases. The CDR3 length is 14 residues. V gave up 1 base and J gave up 7 bases; unmatched junction bases: 6. Germline values: CDR1 SGHRS, CDR2 YFSETQ. The CDR3 loop reads CASSLRAGGWEQYF. The CDR3 region has the DNA TGCGCCAGCAGCTTGCGAGCGGGAGGTTGGGAGCAGTACTTC.

The chain joins TRBV9 to TRBJ1-3, with D possibly TRBD1 on 5 matching bases. Germline CDR1 is SGDLS and CDR2 is YYNGEE. The CDR3 sequence is 14 residues long. With 3 bases removed from V and 0 bases from J, the gap between germline ends came to 7 bases. CDR3 sequence: CASSGDPSGNTIYF. The DNA for the CDR3 is TGTGCCAGCAGCGGGGACCCCTCTGGAAACACCATATATTTT. Based on the CDR3 plus reference TRBV9 and TRBJ1-3, the full variable domain is DSGVTQTPKHLITATGQRVTLRCSPRSGDLSVYWYQQSLDQGLQFLIQYYNGEERAKGNILERFSAQQFPDLHSELNLSSLELGDSALYFCASSGDPSGNTIYFGEGSWLTVV.

The CDR3 sequence: CSAVSSNEQYF. The CDR3 nucleotides are TGCAGCGCAGTCTCGAGCAACGAGCAGTACTTC. This chain connects TRBV29-1 to TRBJ2-7; D gene unclear. This CDR3 comprises 11 residues. Germline CDR1 and CDR2: SQVTM and ANQGSEA. V gave up 7 bases and J gave up 5 bases, with 12 bases separating them.

This clone showed up just a few times. This chain connects TRBV14 to TRBJ2-5, with unresolved D. The CDR3 has 12 residues. Germline values: CDR1 SGHDN, CDR2 FVKESK. V lost 4 bases to trimming and J lost 9 bases, with 12 bases between them. Here the CDR3 DNA reads TGTGCCAGCAGCCTGTGGAACTCGGCCCAGTACTTC. Protein sequence: CASSLWNSAQYF.

Concerning this clone itself: Other nucleotide sequences in the sample specify the same CDR3. The chain carries TRBV9 and TRBJ2-3; the match to TRBD2 covers 9 bases. The CDR3 consists of 15 residues. Germline V gene sequence: CDR1 SGDLS, CDR2 YYNGEE. V lost 4 bases and J lost 1; bases outside the gene matches: 4. The CDR3 here is CASSPLAGGTDTQYF. The CDR3 DNA reads as TGTGCCAGCAGCCCCTTAGCGGGAGGCACAGATACGCAGTATTTT. Drawing the rest from reference TRBV9 and TRBJ2-3, the complete variable domain is DSGVTQTPKHLITATGQRVTLRCSPRSGDLSVYWYQQSLDQGLQFLIQYYNGEERAKGNILERFSAQQFPDLHSELNLSSLELGDSALYFCASSPLAGGTDTQYFGPGTRLTVL.

DNA of the CDR3: TGTGCCAGCAGCCAAGCTCCTGCCGGCGAGACCCAGTACTTC. This translates into CASSQAPAGETQYF. The gene calls are TRBV4-2 and TRBJ2-5; D uncertain. Germline assignment: CDR1 LGHNA and CDR2 YNFKEQ. V lost 1 base to trimming and J lost 5 bases, with 11 bases between them. CDR3 length equals 14 residues.

The chain uses TRBV2 and TRBJ1-5, with TRBD1 matching 7 bases. The CDR3 length is 14 residues. V shed 8 bases and J 0 bases; nucleotides not matched to a gene: 4. Germline V gene data show CDR1 as SNHLY and CDR2 as FYNNEI. The CDR3 region has the DNA TGTGCCAGCCAGGGGGTAGATAGCAATCAGCCCCAGCATTTT. Encoded protein: CASQGVDSNQPQHF.

This chain links TRBV7-8 with TRBJ1-2, with 7 bases lining up with TRBD1. V was clipped by 6 bases and J by 4 bases; unmatched bases: 11. CDR1 is SGHVS and CDR2 is FQNEAQ in the germline V gene. The CDR3 is made up of 15 amino acids. CDR3: CASSPGQGGTYGYTF. The CDR3 DNA is TGTGCCAGCAGTCCGGGGCAGGGGGGGACCTATGGCTACACCTTC.

The chain combines TRBV2 with TRBJ2-1, with 9 nucleotides matching TRBD2. J lost 3 bases, V lost 8 bases, and 2 bases had no gene match. Germline CDR1 and CDR2: SNHLY and FYNNEI. The length of the CDR3 is 13 residues. The CDR3, as DNA: TGTGCCAGCCGACTAGCGGACTACAATGAGCAGTTCTTC. Translating gives CASRLADYNEQFF.

This clone appeared once. The V call is TRBV14, the J call TRBJ2-1; 12 bases map to TRBD2. The CDR3 sequence is 19 residues long. The junction had 8 bases not matched to a gene; V was cut back by 1 base and J by 1 base. The germline CDR1 and CDR2 sequences are SGHDN and FVKESK. The CDR3 coding sequence is TGTGCCAGCAGCCAAGGACGGACTAGCGGGAAAGCGTCCTACAATGAGCAGTTCTTC. Its protein is CASSQGRTSGKASYNEQFF.

The chain couples TRBV2 to TRBJ2-1; 9 nucleotides line up with TRBD1. V dropped 7 bases and J dropped 2; count of bases not matched to a gene: 6. Germline CDR1 is SNHLY and CDR2 is FYNNEI. CDR3 size: 15 residues. The CDR3 DNA is TGTGCCAGCATACAACAGGGGGCCCCCTACAATGAGCAGTTCTTC. Encoded protein: CASIQQGAPYNEQFF.

The V and J genes are TRBV27 and TRBJ2-7; the D is unclear. Trimming shortened V by 4 bases and J by 1 base, and 17 bases separated the two germline ends. Germline CDR1 reads MNHEY; CDR2 reads SMNVEV (reference sequence). CDR3 length equals 16 residues. DNA of the CDR3: TGTGCCAGCAGTTCGTCGAAAATTTTGGGGTCCTACGAGCAGTACTTC. Amino acid sequence: CASSSSKILGSYEQYF.

This chain links TRBV6-5 with TRBJ2-2; no reliable D call. This CDR3 region has 11 residues. The germline V gene encodes CDR1 MNHEY and CDR2 SVGAGI. Trimming took 5 bases from V and 7 from J, leaving 5 bases between them. CDR3 sequence: CASSIGGELFF. The CDR3 DNA follows: TGTGCCAGCAGTATCGGCGGGGAGCTGTTTTTT.

The chain couples TRBV25-1 to TRBJ2-7; D may be TRBD2 (5 bases). The V gene's germline CDR1 is MGHDK and CDR2 SYGVNS. Trimming left V 7 bases short and J 2 bases short, with 15 bases between. The CDR3 consists of 14 residues. CDR3 DNA: TGTGCCAGCAACGGTGGGGAGTGGCCCTACGAGCAGTACTTC. Amino acid sequence: CASNGGEWPYEQYF.

Points on this clone: The same CDR3 is also encoded by other DNA sequences in this sample. V is TRBV5-1 and J is TRBJ1-5; maybe TRBD1 (6 bases). The germline CDR1 and CDR2 sequences are SGHRS and YFSETQ. The CDR3 is made up of 15 amino acids. V dropped 0 bases and J dropped 1 base, with 8 bases sitting between them. The CDR3 DNA reads as TGCGCCAGCAGCTTGGGGACAGTAAGCAATCAGCCCCAGCATTTT. This codes for CASSLGTVSNQPQHF. The whole variable domain, remainder taken from reference TRBV5-1 and TRBJ1-5, is KAGVTQTPRYLIKTRGQQVTLSCSPISGHRSVSWYQQTPGQGLQFLFEYFSETQRNKGNFPGRFSGRQFSNSRSEMNVSTLELGDSALYLCASSLGTVSNQPQHFGDGTRLSIL.

This sequence joins TRBV6-1 and TRBJ1-2; D unclear. Looked up from germline, CDR1 is MNHNS and CDR2 is SASEGT. Trimming removed 4 bases at V and 3 bases at J, with 9 bases between. The CDR3 totals 13 residues. CDR3 amino acids: CASSARAYYGYTF. CDR3 nucleotide sequence: TGTGCCAGCAGTGCGAGAGCCTACTATGGCTACACCTTC.

The chain employs TRBV5-1 and TRBJ2-3, with 7 positions matching TRBD2. Looked up from germline, CDR1 is SGHRS and CDR2 is YFSETQ. J was trimmed by 6 bases and V by 0 bases; bases with no gene match: 13. CDR3 length equals 17 residues. This CDR3 is CASSLAPLGGSTDTQYF. CDR3 coding DNA: TGCGCCAGCAGCTTGGCCCCCCTGGGCGGGAGTACCGATACGCAGTATTTT.

The genes are TRBV10-3 and TRBJ2-6; tentative D call: TRBD1 (5 bases). Germline V gene sequence: CDR1 ENHRY, CDR2 SYGVKD. The ends were cut back, 3 bases at V and 0 bases at J, with 24 bases in the middle. CDR3 length: 21 amino acids. This CDR3 is CAISEPLGARPSDSGANVLTF. CDR3 nucleotides: TGTGCCATCAGTGAACCCCTAGGGGCCAGGCCCTCCGACTCTGGGGCCAACGTCCTGACTTTC.

This chain links TRBV6-5 with TRBJ2-7; TRBD2 matches at 10 bases. Germline V CDR1 and CDR2: MNHEY, SVGAGI. With V trimmed by 4 bases and J by 3 bases, 9 bases remained unmatched. The CDR3 totals 16 residues. The CDR3 loop reads CASSSIAGGHRYEQYF. CDR3 bases: TGTGCCAGCAGTTCAATAGCGGGAGGCCACCGCTACGAGCAGTACTTC.

The V call is TRBV19, the J call TRBJ1-1, with D perhaps matching TRBD1 (6 bases). The V and J ends lost 3 bases and 2 bases respectively, with 22 bases between them. Germline assignment: CDR1 LNHDA and CDR2 SQIVND (reference sequence). The length of the CDR3 is 18 residues. The CDR3 nucleotides read TGTGCCAGTAGTATTTTCGGGGCCCCTACAGGGAGCAACACTGAAGCTTTCTTT. Its protein product is CASSIFGAPTGSNTEAFF.

A single count supports this clone. The V gene is TRBV27, the J gene TRBJ2-7, with 8 bases lining up with TRBD1. The junction had 14 bases not matched to a gene; V was cut back by 7 bases and J by 3 bases. The length of the CDR3 is 16 residues. CDR1 and CDR2 (germline): MNHEY, SMNVEV (reference sequence). CDR3 nucleotides: TGTGCCAGCACCCGAATCGGACAGGGTGCTTTCTACGAGCAGTACTTC. Amino acid sequence: CASTRIGQGAFYEQYF.

The V gene is TRBV5-4, the J gene TRBJ2-4, with D maybe TRBD2 (5 bases). This CDR3 has 16 amino acids. In germline, CDR1 is SGHNT, CDR2 YYREEE (reference sequence). The V end lost 0 bases, the J end lost 7 bases, and 17 bases lay between the germline ends. The CDR3 DNA is TGTGCCAGCAGCTTGGTCGAATCGCCGAGGAGGAACATTCAGTACTTC. Encoded protein: CASSLVESPRRNIQYF.

This chain joins TRBV19 and TRBJ2-3; D is undetermined. The CDR3 sequence is 14 residues long. The V gene lost 3 bases and the J gene lost 2 bases, with 9 bases spanning the gap. Germline lookup yields CDR1 LNHDA and CDR2 SQIVND (reference sequence). The CDR3 sequence: CASSMALYTDTQYF. The CDR3 region has the DNA TGTGCCAGTAGTATGGCTCTATACACAGATACGCAGTATTTT.